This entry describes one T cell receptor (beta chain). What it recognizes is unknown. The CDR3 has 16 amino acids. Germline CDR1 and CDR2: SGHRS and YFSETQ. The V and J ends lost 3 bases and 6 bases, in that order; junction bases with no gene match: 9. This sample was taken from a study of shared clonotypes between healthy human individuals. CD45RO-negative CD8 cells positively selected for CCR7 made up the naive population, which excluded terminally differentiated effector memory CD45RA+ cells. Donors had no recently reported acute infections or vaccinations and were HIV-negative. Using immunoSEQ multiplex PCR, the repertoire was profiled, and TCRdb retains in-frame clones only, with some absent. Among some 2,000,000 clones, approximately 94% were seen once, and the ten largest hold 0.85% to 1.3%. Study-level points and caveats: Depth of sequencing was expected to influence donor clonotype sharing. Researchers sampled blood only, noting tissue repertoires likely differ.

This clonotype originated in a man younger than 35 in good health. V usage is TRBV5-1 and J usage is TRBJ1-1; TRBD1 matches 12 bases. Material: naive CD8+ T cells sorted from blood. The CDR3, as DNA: TGCGCCAGCAGCTGGGGACAGGGGGCGCGTATGTCTGAAGCTTTCTTT. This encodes CASSWGQGARMSEAFF. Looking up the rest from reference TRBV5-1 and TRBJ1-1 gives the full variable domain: KAGVTQTPRYLIKTRGQQVTLSCSPISGHRSVSWYQQTPGQGLQFLFEYFSETQRNKGNFPGRFSGRQFSNSRSEMNVSTLELGDSALYLCASSWGQGARMSEAFFGQGTRLTVV.